This T cell receptor beta chain appears in the sequencing data of a study of post-analysis software for immune sequencing data. Unique molecular identifiers were present in the TCR beta cDNA libraries. TCRdb passed the PCR reads through MiXCR, listing each CDR3 protein once. This table holds 350,000 to 500,000 distinct CDR3 sequences, approximately 38% found once. This clonotype was counted between two and nine times. Its specificity is not known. Findings of the study overall: A handful of TRBV segments were significantly more frequent in patients than in controls. TRBV5-6, TRBV5-1 and TRBV20-1 were among these segments.

Germline lookup yields CDR1 PRHDT and CDR2 FYEKMQ (reference sequence). Trimming pared 1 base from V and 10 bases from J, leaving 8 bases between. The CDR3 covers 12 residues. The origin of this receptor is a girl aged 2 to 10 with multiple sclerosis. The specimen sequenced was blood. The chain employs TRBV13 and TRBJ2-1; no clear D gene. The CDR3 reads CASSLVPREQFF. CDR3 DNA sequence: TGTGCCAGCAGCTTAGTACCGAGGGAGCAGTTCTTC.